Presented here are 27 T cell receptor beta chains from one specimen sequenced in a study of blood T cell repertoires in COVID-19. TCRdb's table, derived via immunoSEQ multiplex PCR, lists solely in-frame clones and lacks some. The data hold about 140,000 clones, with 65% to 85% observed a single time. The sequenced sample was peripheral blood. The receptors were gathered from a woman aged 55-69 years with acute or convalescent COVID-19.

V is TRBV19 and J is TRBJ1-5; maybe TRBD1 (5 bases). CDR3 length: 13 residues. Per the germline V gene, CDR1 is LNHDA and CDR2 is SQIVND (reference sequence). Between the trimmed V and J ends, which lost 7 bases and 7 bases, there was a span of 14 bases. This chain's CDR3 is CASIGSGSQPQHF. The CDR3 nucleotides read TGTGCCAGTATCGGATCAGGGTCACAGCCCCAGCATTTT.

This chain joins TRBV28 and TRBJ2-6, with 7 bases matching TRBD1. The V gene's germline CDR1 is MDHEN and CDR2 SYDVKM. The CDR3 has 19 amino acids. J lost 0 bases, V lost 10 bases, and 18 bases had no gene match. The CDR3: CATTPLTGLALSGANVLTF. The CDR3 coding sequence is TGTGCCACTACCCCCCTGACAGGGCTCGCCCTCTCTGGGGCCAACGTCCTGACTTTC.

The sample holds a few counts of this clone. The rearrangement links TRBV30 to TRBJ2-7; D possibly corresponds to TRBD1 (6 bases). CDR1 and CDR2 (germline): GTSNPN, SVGIG (reference sequence). Deletions cut 5 bases from V and 0 bases from J, with 14 bases between. The CDR3 runs 14 residues. The CDR3 loop reads CAWAIQGLSYEQYF. CDR3 sequence (DNA): TGTGCCTGGGCCATTCAGGGGCTCTCCTACGAGCAGTACTTC.

The chain has TRBV6-1 and TRBJ2-7; 9 bases match TRBD2. The CDR3 runs to 17 residues. Looked up from germline, CDR1 is MNHNS and CDR2 is SASEGT. After removal of 6 bases from V and 2 bases from J, the junction contained 14 bases not matched to a gene. The CDR3 nucleotides are TGTGCCAGCAGAGAAAGGGCTCTGGCGGGAGGGCCCTACGAGCAGTACTTC. Its protein product is CASRERALAGGPYEQYF.

In this sample, this clone turned up a few times. The DNA of the CDR3 is TGTGCCAGCAGCTTAGGTCCGGTCTACGAGCAGTACTTC. The encoded protein is CASSLGPVYEQYF. V usage is TRBV11-2 and J usage is TRBJ2-7, with D hard to call. This CDR3 has 13 residues. V was clipped by 1 base and J by 3 bases, with 7 bases between them. The germline V gene has CDR1 SGHAT and CDR2 FQNNGV.

The V call is TRBV27, the J call TRBJ1-6; D is ambiguous. The V gene's germline CDR1 is MNHEY and CDR2 SMNVEV (reference sequence). The CDR3 extends over 12 amino acids. V shed 6 bases and J shed 5 bases, with 5 bases lying between them. CDR3 protein: CASSSHNSPLHF. Written as DNA, the CDR3 is TGTGCCAGCAGCAGTCATAATTCACCCCTCCACTTT.

The chain recombines TRBV28 with TRBJ1-1; TRBD1 matches 9 bases. The CDR3 totals 17 residues. Trimming at V came to 5 bases and at J to 1 base, leaving 11 bases not matched to a gene. Germline values: CDR1 MDHEN, CDR2 SYDVKM. The CDR3 sequence is CASSDGIYRGRNTEAFF. CDR3 DNA sequence: TGTGCCAGCAGTGACGGAATCTACAGGGGGCGGAACACTGAAGCTTTCTTT.

The J gene is TRBJ2-3, the V gene TRBV5-1; 7 bases map to TRBD2. Germline CDR1 and CDR2: SGHRS and YFSETQ. V was pared by 4 bases and J by 2 bases, with 13 bases of the junction left unmatched. The CDR3 extends over 17 amino acids. The CDR3 region is CASSPREGAGITDTQYF. CDR3 nucleotide sequence: TGCGCCAGCAGCCCCAGGGAGGGTGCAGGGATCACAGATACGCAGTATTTT.

This rearrangement joins TRBV10-2 to TRBJ2-7, with 10 nucleotides matching TRBD1. Germline CDR1 is WSHSY and CDR2 is SAAADI. V trimming: 3 bases; J trimming: 5 bases; junction bases outside the gene matches: 10. The CDR3 has 16 amino acids. The CDR3 spells CASSELFRQGADEQYF. The CDR3 bases are TGCGCCAGCAGTGAACTCTTCAGACAGGGGGCGGACGAGCAGTACTTC.

The CDR3, as DNA: TGTGCCAGCAGCGGGACTGTGAACACCGGGGAGCTGTTTTTT. As protein: CASSGTVNTGELFF. J is TRBJ2-2 and V is TRBV5-4, with D possibly being TRBD2 (6 bases). The V end was cut by 4 bases, the J end by 1 base, with 8 bases between. Germline values: CDR1 SGHNT, CDR2 YYREEE (reference sequence). This CDR3 region has 14 residues.

The V and J genes are TRBV28 and TRBJ2-5, with 8 bases matching TRBD1. CDR3 size: 15 residues. V trimming: 4 bases; J trimming: 4 bases; junction bases outside the gene matches: 8. The germline gives CDR1 MDHEN, CDR2 SYDVKM. The CDR3 bases are TGTGCCAGCAGTTCCTCGGGACAGGAGGGAGAGACCCAGTACTTC. Residues: CASSSSGQEGETQYF.

In this sample, this clone turned up a few times. Other DNA sequences in this sample translate to the same CDR3. The CDR3 sequence: CASSPGQGGNQPQHF. The CDR3 coding sequence is TGTGCCAGCTCACCCGGACAGGGAGGCAATCAGCCCCAGCATTTT. V gene TRBV18 combines with J gene TRBJ1-5; 8 positions match TRBD1. The CDR3 runs to 15 residues. Germline trimming cut 3 bases from V and 2 bases from J; bases unmatched to any gene: 3. CDR1 and CDR2 from the germline V gene are KGHSH and LQKENI.

The CDR3 bases are TGTGCCAGCAGTTACTCCCTCTCAGGCCCTGGAAACACCATATATTTT. Its protein is CASSYSLSGPGNTIYF. The chain is built from TRBV6-6 and TRBJ1-3; D remains ambiguous. Germline CDR1 MNHNY, CDR2 SVGAGI (reference sequence). The CDR3 consists of 16 residues. Between the trimmed V and J ends, which lost 0 bases and 2 bases, there was a span of 11 bases.

The rearrangement uses TRBV12-3 or TRBV12-4 and TRBJ2-1, with 8 bases lining up with TRBD2. The CDR3 is made up of 13 amino acids. J was trimmed by 5 bases and V by 6 bases; bases with no gene match: 3. CDR3 loop: CASRLLADNEQFF. In DNA, the CDR3 is TGTGCCAGCAGGCTACTAGCGGACAATGAGCAGTTCTTC.

In this sample, this clone turned up a few times. This chain links TRBV7-2 with TRBJ2-7, with 12 bases identical to TRBD1. The V gene's germline CDR1 is SGHTA and CDR2 FQGNSA. The CDR3 totals 16 residues. The V segment lost 4 bases and the J segment 4 bases; nucleotides outside the gene matches: 8. Here the CDR3 reads CASSWDRGRVWYEQYF. DNA for the CDR3: TGTGCCAGCAGCTGGGACAGGGGGCGAGTCTGGTACGAGCAGTACTTC. The whole variable domain, remainder taken from reference TRBV7-2 and TRBJ2-7, is GAGVSQSPSNKVTEKGKDVELRCDPISGHTALYWYRQSLGQGLEFLIYFQGNSAPDKSGLPSDRFSAERTGGSVSTLTIQRTQQEDSAVYLCASSWDRGRVWYEQYFGPGTRLTVT.

The chain has TRBV19 and TRBJ2-5; D gene unclear. Between the trimmed V and J ends, which lost 6 bases and 7 bases, there was a span of 12 bases. CDR1 is LNHDA and CDR2 is SQIVND in the germline V gene (reference sequence). The CDR3 has 12 amino acids. This CDR3 reads CASRGPFGTQYF. Here the CDR3 DNA reads TGTGCCAGTAGGGGCCCTTTTGGGACCCAGTACTTC.

This clone occurred a few times. The chain uses TRBV7-2 and TRBJ2-7, with D possibly matching TRBD1 (5 bases). The germline V gene has CDR1 SGHTA and CDR2 FQGNSA. The CDR3 covers 13 residues. Between the trimmed V and J ends, which lost 5 bases and 4 bases, there was a span of 12 bases. As DNA, the CDR3 is TGTGCCAGCAGCATTGACAGTATTTACGAGCAGTACTTC. Its translation: CASSIDSIYEQYF.

V and J are TRBV25-1 and TRBJ1-6, with 8 bases matching TRBD1. This CDR3 comprises 16 residues. Germline-derived CDR1 and CDR2 are MGHDK and SYGVNS. V shed 2 bases and J 9 bases; nucleotides not matched to a gene: 9. The CDR3 loop reads CASSERDGDRSSPLHF. CDR3 bases: TGTGCCAGCAGTGAAAGGGACGGGGACAGGTCTTCACCCCTCCACTTT.

V gene TRBV6-5 combines with J gene TRBJ1-2; 8 bases agree with TRBD1. There are 15 residues in the CDR3. Per germline, CDR1 MNHEY and CDR2 SVGAGI. V lost 1 base and J lost 6; bases outside the gene matches: 7. The CDR3 is CASSYLDRDRDGYTF. The CDR3 nucleotides read TGTGCCAGCAGTTACTTGGACAGGGATCGGGATGGCTACACCTTC.

V is TRBV9 and J is TRBJ2-3; 9 nucleotides align to TRBD1. CDR1 is SGDLS, CDR2 YYNGEE, per germline. The V and J ends lost 4 bases and 1 base, in that order; junction bases with no gene match: 4. This CDR3 has 15 amino acids. The CDR3 DNA sequence: TGTGCCAGCAGCCCAAGGACAGGGGGCACAGATACGCAGTATTTT. Amino acids: CASSPRTGGTDTQYF.

The rearrangement links TRBV24-1 to TRBJ2-7, with TRBD1 matching over 9 bases. The V and J ends lost 0 bases and 2 bases, in that order; junction bases with no gene match: 7. In germline, CDR1 is KGHDR, CDR2 SFDVKD. The CDR3 length is 17 residues. CDR3 sequence: CATSDLRPGTGTYEQYF. CDR3 nucleotides: TGTGCCACCAGTGATTTGCGTCCCGGGACAGGGACCTACGAGCAGTACTTC.

J is TRBJ1-1 and V is TRBV7-2; maybe TRBD1 (5 bases). The CDR3 consists of 13 residues. V was trimmed by 1 base and J by 4 bases, leaving 7 bases between them. Germline lookup yields CDR1 SGHTA and CDR2 FQGNSA. CDR3 loop: CASSLGGGTEAFF. CDR3 nucleotide sequence: TGTGCCAGCAGCTTAGGCGGGGGCACTGAAGCTTTCTTT.

The rearrangement links TRBV27 to TRBJ1-1; D ambiguous. V was shortened by 6 bases and J by 1 base, with 3 bases between the two germline ends. CDR1 and CDR2 (germline): MNHEY, SMNVEV (reference sequence). The CDR3 runs 11 residues. In DNA form, the CDR3 reads TGTGCCAGCAGACAGAACACTGAAGCTTTCTTT. The encoded protein is CASRQNTEAFF.

This clone was counted a few times. The genes are TRBV12-3 or TRBV12-4 and TRBJ2-6; no clear D. CDR3 length: 13 amino acids. Trimming pared 11 bases from V and 3 bases from J, leaving 11 bases between. The CDR3 is CAVRFYGANVLTF. CDR3 DNA: TGTGCCGTGCGGTTCTATGGGGCCAACGTCCTGACTTTC.

This clone was seen just once. The chain links TRBV19 to TRBJ2-2; D ambiguous. The germline V gene encodes CDR1 LNHDA and CDR2 SQIVND (reference sequence). The V end was cut by 10 bases, the J end by 5 bases, with 2 bases between. The CDR3 length is 9 residues. CDR3: CATTGELFF. The CDR3 DNA is TGTGCCACAACCGGGGAGCTGTTTTTT.

This clone showed up just once. This chain uses TRBV5-1 with TRBJ2-2; TRBD2 matches at 10 bases. The V gene's germline CDR1 is SGHRS and CDR2 YFSETQ. CDR3 length: 17 residues. The ends lost 0 bases at V and 0 bases at J; junction bases unmatched: 2. Here the CDR3 DNA reads TGCGCCAGCAGCTTGGGTAGCGGGAGGACGAACACCGGGGAGCTGTTTTTT. Translating it yields CASSLGSGRTNTGELFF. Drawing the rest from reference TRBV5-1 and TRBJ2-2, the complete variable domain is KAGVTQTPRYLIKTRGQQVTLSCSPISGHRSVSWYQQTPGQGLQFLFEYFSETQRNKGNFPGRFSGRQFSNSRSEMNVSTLELGDSALYLCASSLGSGRTNTGELFFGEGSRLTVL.

The chain couples TRBV18 to TRBJ1-5; D is unresolved. Germline V gives CDR1 KGHSH, CDR2 LQKENI. The V gene lost 3 bases and the J gene lost 9 bases, with 9 bases spanning the gap. The CDR3 is 12 amino acids. The CDR3 sequence: CASSPPGLPQHF. CDR3 nucleotides: TGTGCCAGCTCACCCCCAGGTTTGCCCCAGCATTTT. Using reference TRBV18 and TRBJ1-5 for the parts outside the CDR3, the full variable domain is NAGVMQNPRHLVRRRGQEARLRCSPMKGHSHVYWYRQLPEEGLKFMVYLQKENIIDESGMPKERFSAEFPKEGPSILRIQQVVRGDSAAYFCASSPPGLPQHFGDGTRLSIL.